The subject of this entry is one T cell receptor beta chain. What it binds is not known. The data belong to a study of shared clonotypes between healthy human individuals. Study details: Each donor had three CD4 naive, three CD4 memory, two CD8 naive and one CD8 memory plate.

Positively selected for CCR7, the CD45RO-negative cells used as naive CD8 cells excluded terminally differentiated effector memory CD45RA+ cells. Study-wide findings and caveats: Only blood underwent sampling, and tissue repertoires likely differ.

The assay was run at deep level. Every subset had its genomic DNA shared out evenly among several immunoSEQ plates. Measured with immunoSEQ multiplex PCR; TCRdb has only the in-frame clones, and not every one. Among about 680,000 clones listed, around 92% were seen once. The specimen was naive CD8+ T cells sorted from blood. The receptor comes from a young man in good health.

As DNA, the CDR3 is TGTGCCAGCTCGCCCACCGGGACAGGGTCCGCCTACGAGCAGTACTTC. Translating gives CASSPTGTGSAYEQYF. The gene calls are TRBV27 and TRBJ2-7; 9 bases line up with TRBD1. Germline CDR1 is MNHEY and CDR2 is SMNVEV (reference sequence). The CDR3 consists of 16 residues. Trimming cost V 8 bases and J 2 bases; bases outside gene matches: 13.